One TCR beta chain is described in this entry. Its cognate antigen has yet to be identified. Base-call qualities are not available, and no considerably larger clone is one nucleotide away. For sequencing of the TCRbeta CDR3 region, genomic DNA was extracted from the sorted cells. The immunoSEQ Assay was used for sequencing of TCRbeta CDR3 regions. Imported from immuneACCESS, the table was reduced by TCRdb to in-frame sequences with V and J called. These copies leave out some clones; in studies compared against another copy, an unresolved V gene accounts for under half, and the cause of the remainder is not known. For this sample there are under 60,000 clones; roughly 85% appear just once. In total, the top ten clones hold 3.5% to 4% of the sample. The data derive from a study of OX40 agonist ivuxolimab in advanced cancers. Study-wide context: The costimulatory receptor OX40 (CD134) was targeted by ivuxolimab, a fully human IgG2 agonistic monoclonal antibody. Intravenous ivuxolimab was administered to patients every 2 weeks at six dose levels: 0.01, 0.1, 0.3, 1.5, 3 and 10 mg/kg. Of the roughly 50 dose-escalation patients, hepatocellular carcinoma was present in about 20, melanoma in around 15, renal cell carcinoma in 9 and head and neck cancer in 9. In the dose-escalation cohort, nearly 85% of patients were male, and the mean age was roughly 60 years with a range of roughly 20 to 80. Prior anti-PD-1, anti-PD-L1 or anti-CTLA-4 therapy was permitted, and approximately 40% of dose-escalation patients had received checkpoint inhibitors. Partial responses occurred in three dose-escalation patients: two with cutaneous melanoma and one with hepatocellular carcinoma. Peripheral TCRbeta sequencing was intended to test whether TCR sequence diversity was altered and clonal T-cell expansion was caused by ivuxolimab. The paper reports the monotherapy dose-escalation portion (N of about 50 patients) of the phase I ivuxolimab trial. Paper-wide results and their limitations: At doses of 0.1 to 3.0 mg/kg, clonal expansion of both CD4+ and CD8+ T cells in blood was seen between baseline and week 6. Low levels of normalized T-cell clonal expansion were also shown by some nonresponding patients. The antigen specificity of the peripheral T cells that underwent clonal expansion was not determined. In partial responders in the 0.1-3.0 mg/kg groups, normalized peripheral clonal expansion was found to be among the lowest, especially among CD8+ T cells. On average, CD8+ T cells showed more expanded clones than CD4+ T cells after ivuxolimab.

The trial excluded patients who had a history of autoimmune disease or who were on systemic immunosuppression. Peripheral blood for TCR sequencing was drawn from every dose cohort at baseline, at cycle 4 day 1 and at cycle 7 day 1. Samples were obtained from an open-label, multicenter, first-in-human phase I dose-escalation trial of ivuxolimab. Adults with locally advanced or metastatic head and neck squamous cell, hepatocellular, melanoma or renal cell carcinoma were enrolled in the trial. Before TCR sequencing, CD4+ T cells and CD8+ T cells were sorted from peripheral blood as separate populations. V was cut back by 2 bases and J by 4 bases, leaving a gap of 15 bases between them. From its cysteine to its phenylalanine, the CDR3 spans 15 amino acids. The entry retains the CDR3 DNA only, 45 bases that are in frame from base 1. Via the germline V gene, CDR1 is SGDLS and CDR2 YYNGEE.

Specimen: CD4+ or CD8+ T cells sorted from blood, collected in a trial of the OX40 agonist ivuxolimab. Recombination joined TRBV9 with TRBJ2-5; the D segment might be TRBD1 or TRBD2, since each matches 6 bases. The clonotype was recovered from an adult with an advanced solid tumor such as melanoma, head and neck, liver or kidney cancer. CDR3 region: CASSVGGTKGETQYF. The sequence in DNA is TGTGCCAGCAGCGTGGGGGGCACCAAGGGAGAGACCCAGTACTTC.